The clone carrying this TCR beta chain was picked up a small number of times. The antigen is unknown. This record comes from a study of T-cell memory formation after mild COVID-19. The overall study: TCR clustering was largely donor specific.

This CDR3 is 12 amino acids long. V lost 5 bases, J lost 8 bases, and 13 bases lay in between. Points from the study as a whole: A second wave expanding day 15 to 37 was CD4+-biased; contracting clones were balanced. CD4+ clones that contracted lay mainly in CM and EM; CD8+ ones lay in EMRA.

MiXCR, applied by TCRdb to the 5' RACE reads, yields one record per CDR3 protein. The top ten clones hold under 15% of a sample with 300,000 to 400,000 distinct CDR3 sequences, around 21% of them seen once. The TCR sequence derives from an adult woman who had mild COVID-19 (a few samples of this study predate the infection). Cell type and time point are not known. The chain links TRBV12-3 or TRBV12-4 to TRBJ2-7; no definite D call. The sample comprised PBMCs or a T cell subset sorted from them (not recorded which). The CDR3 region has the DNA TGTGCCAGCAGTGGCGTTACAAACCAGCAGTACTTC. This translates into CASSGVTNQQYF.